A selection of T cell receptor beta chains follows, all from one sample in a study of blood T cell repertoires in COVID-19. Sequenced by immunoSEQ multiplex PCR; TCRdb stores in-frame clones only, minus some. The sample contains 250,000 to 350,000 clones, approximately 90% of which appear only once. The sequencing input was peripheral blood. All receptors come from a woman aged 50 to 60 with COVID-19, enrolled during active disease. Both conserved end residues are part of each CDR3. Fields, in order: clone size, D gene, V gene, J gene, CDR3 protein, CDR3 DNA. The D gene is left open where the match is weak. Clone size is given for some rows only: seen once, a few or many times, or a class if the clone is expanded.

.	TRBD1	TRBV29-1	TRBJ2-3	CSAGVQGALTDTQYF	TGCAGCGCCGGAGTTCAGGGGGCCCTCACAGATACGCAGTATTTT
.	.	TRBV27	TRBJ1-2	CASSRQAGYGYTF	TGTGCCAGCAGTCGCCAGGCCGGCTATGGCTACACCTTC
.	TRBD2	TRBV5-1	TRBJ2-2	CASSLARLAGAQENTGELFF	TGCGCCAGCAGCTTGGCCAGGCTAGCGGGCGCACAAGAGAACACCGGGGAGCTGTTTTTT
.	TRBD2	TRBV6-5	TRBJ2-2	CASVGLAGGIGELFF	TGTGCCAGCGTGGGACTAGCGGGAGGAATCGGGGAGCTGTTTTTT
.	.	TRBV7-2	TRBJ2-1	CASSLQSGSYNEQFF	TGTGCCAGCAGCTTACAAAGCGGAAGCTACAATGAGCAGTTCTTC
.	.	TRBV6-2/TRBV6-3	TRBJ1-2	CASSYPPPGSHGYTF	TGTGCCAGCAGTTACCCGCCGCCAGGGTCGCATGGCTACACCTTC
.	.	TRBV6-5	TRBJ2-1	CASSYYGSHSYNEQFF	TGTGCCAGCAGTTACTATGGGAGTCACTCCTACAATGAGCAGTTCTTC
.	TRBD1	TRBV27	TRBJ1-1	CASSPRQGTEAFF	TGTGCCAGCAGTCCTAGACAGGGTACTGAAGCTTTCTTT
.	TRBD2	TRBV24-1	TRBJ2-3	CATSEPTGGGAQYF	TGTGCCACCAGTGAACCGACTGGGGGAGGGGCGCAGTATTTT
once	.	TRBV19	TRBJ2-1	CASSMGQRVYNEQFF	TGTGCCAGTAGTATGGGCCAGAGAGTCTACAATGAGCAGTTCTTC
.	.	TRBV5-6	TRBJ2-5	CASSFLPETQYF	TGTGCCAGCAGCTTTCTCCCAGAGACCCAGTACTTC
.	TRBD1	TRBV11-2	TRBJ1-2	CASAPQGVYSGYTF	TGTGCCAGCGCCCCACAGGGGGTTTACTCTGGCTACACCTTC
.	.	TRBV7-9	TRBJ2-6	CASSSLYVNSGANVLTF	TGTGCCAGCAGCTCCTTATATGTTAACTCTGGGGCCAACGTCCTGACTTTC
.	TRBD2	TRBV9	TRBJ2-7	CASSVAASGTYEQYF	TGTGCCAGCAGCGTAGCAGCTAGCGGGACATACGAGCAGTACTTC
once	TRBD1	TRBV6-1	TRBJ1-5	CASSERYRGNQPQHF	TGTGCCAGCAGTGAAAGGTACAGGGGGAATCAGCCCCAGCATTTT
.	.	TRBV19	TRBJ1-1	CASEIGQMNTEAFF	TGTGCCAGTGAAATCGGACAGATGAACACTGAAGCTTTCTTT
once	TRBD1	TRBV5-1	TRBJ1-1	CASSWNEGTGAFF	TGCGCCAGCAGCTGGAATGAAGGGACAGGTGCTTTCTTT
.	.	TRBV9	TRBJ1-1	CASSVEARVDTEAFF	TGTGCCAGCAGCGTAGAGGCCAGGGTGGACACTGAAGCTTTCTTT